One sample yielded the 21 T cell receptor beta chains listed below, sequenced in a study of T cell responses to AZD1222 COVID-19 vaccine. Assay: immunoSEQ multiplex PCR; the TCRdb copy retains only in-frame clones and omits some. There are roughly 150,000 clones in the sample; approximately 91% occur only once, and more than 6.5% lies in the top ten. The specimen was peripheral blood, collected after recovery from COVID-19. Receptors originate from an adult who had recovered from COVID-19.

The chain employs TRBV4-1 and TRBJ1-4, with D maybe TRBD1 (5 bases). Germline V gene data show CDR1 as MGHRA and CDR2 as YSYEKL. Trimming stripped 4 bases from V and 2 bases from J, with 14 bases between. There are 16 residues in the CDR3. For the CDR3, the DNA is TGCGCCAGCAGCCTTGGGGGGATAGGGACTAATGAAAAACTGTTTTTT. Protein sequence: CASSLGGIGTNEKLFF.

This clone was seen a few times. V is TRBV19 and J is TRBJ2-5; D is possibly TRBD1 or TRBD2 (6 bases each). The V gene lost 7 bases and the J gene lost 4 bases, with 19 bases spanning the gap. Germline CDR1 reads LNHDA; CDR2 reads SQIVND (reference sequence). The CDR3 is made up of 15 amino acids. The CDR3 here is CASNNKGGGRETQYF. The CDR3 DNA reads TGTGCCAGTAACAATAAGGGGGGAGGAAGAGAGACCCAGTACTTC.

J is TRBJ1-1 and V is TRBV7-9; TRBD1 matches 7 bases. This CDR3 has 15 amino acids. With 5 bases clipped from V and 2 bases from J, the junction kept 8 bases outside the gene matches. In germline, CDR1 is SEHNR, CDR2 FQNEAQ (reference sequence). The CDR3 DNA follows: TGTGCCAGCAGCGACCGGGACAGAGGCAACACTGAAGCTTTCTTT. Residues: CASSDRDRGNTEAFF. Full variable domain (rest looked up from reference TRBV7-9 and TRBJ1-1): DTGVSQNPRHKITKRGQNVTFRCDPISEHNRLYWYRQTLGQGPEFLTYFQNEAQLEKSRLLSDRFSAERPKGSFSTLEIQRTEQGDSAMYLCASSDRDRGNTEAFFGQGTRLTVV.

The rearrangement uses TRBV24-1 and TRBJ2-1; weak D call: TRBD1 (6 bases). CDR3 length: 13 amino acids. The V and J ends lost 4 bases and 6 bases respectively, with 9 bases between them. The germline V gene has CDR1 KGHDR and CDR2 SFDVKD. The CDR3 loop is CATSEAGVNEQFF. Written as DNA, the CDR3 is TGTGCCACCAGTGAGGCAGGGGTCAATGAGCAGTTCTTC.

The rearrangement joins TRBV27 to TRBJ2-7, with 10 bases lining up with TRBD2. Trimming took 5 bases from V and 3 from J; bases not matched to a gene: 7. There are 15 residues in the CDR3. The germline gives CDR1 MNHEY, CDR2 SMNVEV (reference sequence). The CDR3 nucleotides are TGTGCCAGCAGTCCGGTAGCGGGGGGTTACTACGAGCAGTACTTC. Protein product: CASSPVAGGYYEQYF.

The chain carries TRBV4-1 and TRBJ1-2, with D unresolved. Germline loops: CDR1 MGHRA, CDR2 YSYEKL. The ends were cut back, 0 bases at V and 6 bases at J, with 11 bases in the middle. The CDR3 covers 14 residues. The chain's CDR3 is CASSQDPGKDGYTF. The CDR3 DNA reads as TGCGCCAGCAGCCAAGATCCGGGAAAGGATGGCTACACCTTC.

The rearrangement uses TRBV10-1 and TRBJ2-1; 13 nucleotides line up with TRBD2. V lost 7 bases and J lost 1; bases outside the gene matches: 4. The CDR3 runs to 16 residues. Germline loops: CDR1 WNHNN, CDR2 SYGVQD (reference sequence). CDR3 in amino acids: CASTTSGRASYNEQFF. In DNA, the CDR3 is TGCGCCAGCACAACTAGCGGGAGGGCATCCTACAATGAGCAGTTCTTC.

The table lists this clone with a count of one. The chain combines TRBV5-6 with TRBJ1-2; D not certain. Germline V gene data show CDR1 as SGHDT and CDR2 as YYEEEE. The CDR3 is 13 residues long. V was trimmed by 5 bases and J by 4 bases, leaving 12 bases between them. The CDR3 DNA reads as TGTGCCAGCAGGCTGAGAGGGCCCTATGGCTACACCTTC. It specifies CASRLRGPYGYTF.

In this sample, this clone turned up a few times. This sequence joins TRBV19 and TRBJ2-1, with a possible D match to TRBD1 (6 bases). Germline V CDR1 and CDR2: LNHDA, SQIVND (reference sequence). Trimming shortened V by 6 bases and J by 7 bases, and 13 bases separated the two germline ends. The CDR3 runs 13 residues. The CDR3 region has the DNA TGTGCCAGTAGCCAAGGGACACCGAATGAGCAGTTCTTC. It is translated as CASSQGTPNEQFF.

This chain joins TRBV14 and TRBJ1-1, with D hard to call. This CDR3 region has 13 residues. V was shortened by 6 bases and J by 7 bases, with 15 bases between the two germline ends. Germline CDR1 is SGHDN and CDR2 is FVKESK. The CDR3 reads CASSPLERSEAFF. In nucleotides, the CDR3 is TGTGCCAGCAGTCCCCTCGAGCGGAGTGAAGCTTTCTTT.

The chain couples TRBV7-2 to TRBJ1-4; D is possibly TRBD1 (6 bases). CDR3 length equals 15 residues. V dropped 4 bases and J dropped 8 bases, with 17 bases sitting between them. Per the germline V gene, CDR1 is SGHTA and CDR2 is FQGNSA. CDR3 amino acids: CASSSTSGTPEKLFF. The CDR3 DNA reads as TGTGCCAGCAGCTCAACATCCGGGACACCCGAAAAACTGTTTTTT.

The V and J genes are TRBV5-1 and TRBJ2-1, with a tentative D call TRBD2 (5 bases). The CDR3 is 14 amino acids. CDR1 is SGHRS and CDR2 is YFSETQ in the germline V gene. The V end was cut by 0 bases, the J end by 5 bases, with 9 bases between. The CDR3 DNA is TGCGCCAGCAGCTTGGGGCCTAGCCACAATGAGCAGTTCTTC. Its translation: CASSLGPSHNEQFF.

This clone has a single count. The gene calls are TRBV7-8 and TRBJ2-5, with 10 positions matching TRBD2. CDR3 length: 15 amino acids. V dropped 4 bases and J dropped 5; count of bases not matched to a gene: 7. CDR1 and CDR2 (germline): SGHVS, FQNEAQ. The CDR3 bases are TGTGCCAGCAGCTCCCTAGCGGGAGTACGGGAGACCCAGTACTTC. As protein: CASSSLAGVRETQYF.

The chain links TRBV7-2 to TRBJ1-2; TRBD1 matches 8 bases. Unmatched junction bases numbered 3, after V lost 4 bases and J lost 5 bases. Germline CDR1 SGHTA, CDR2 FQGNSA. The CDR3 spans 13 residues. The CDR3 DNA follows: TGTGCCAGCAGCTCCAGGACAGGGTATGGCTACACCTTC. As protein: CASSSRTGYGYTF.

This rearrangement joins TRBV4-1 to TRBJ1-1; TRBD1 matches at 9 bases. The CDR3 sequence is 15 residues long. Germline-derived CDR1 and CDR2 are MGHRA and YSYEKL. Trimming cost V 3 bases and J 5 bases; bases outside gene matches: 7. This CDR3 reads CASSQTGTGRTEAFF. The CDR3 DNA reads TGCGCCAGCAGCCAGACCGGGACAGGGAGGACTGAAGCTTTCTTT.

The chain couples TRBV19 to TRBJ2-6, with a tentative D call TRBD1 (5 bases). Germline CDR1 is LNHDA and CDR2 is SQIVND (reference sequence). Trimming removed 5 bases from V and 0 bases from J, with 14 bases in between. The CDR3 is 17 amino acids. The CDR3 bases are TGTGCCAGTAGTGACGCAGGGCCCTTCTCTGGGGCCAACGTCCTGACTTTC. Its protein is CASSDAGPFSGANVLTF.

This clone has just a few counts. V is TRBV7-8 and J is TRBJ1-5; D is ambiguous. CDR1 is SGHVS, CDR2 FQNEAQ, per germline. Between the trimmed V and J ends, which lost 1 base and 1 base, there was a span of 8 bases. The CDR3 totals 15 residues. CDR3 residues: CASSLEGGSNQPQHF. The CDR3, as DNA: TGTGCCAGCAGCTTAGAAGGTGGGAGCAATCAGCCCCAGCATTTT.

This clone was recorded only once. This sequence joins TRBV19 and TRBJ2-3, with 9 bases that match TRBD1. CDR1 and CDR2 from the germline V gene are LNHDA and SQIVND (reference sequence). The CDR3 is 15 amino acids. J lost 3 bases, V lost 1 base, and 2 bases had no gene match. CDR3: CASSIGDRETDTQYF. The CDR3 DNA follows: TGTGCCAGTAGTATAGGGGACAGGGAAACAGATACGCAGTATTTT.

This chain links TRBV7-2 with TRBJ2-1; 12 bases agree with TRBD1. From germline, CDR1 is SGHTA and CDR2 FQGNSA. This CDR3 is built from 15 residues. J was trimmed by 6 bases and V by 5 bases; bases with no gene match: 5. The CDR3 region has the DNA TGTGCCAGCAGCACGGGACAGGGGGCAGGCAATGAGCAGTTCTTC. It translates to CASSTGQGAGNEQFF.

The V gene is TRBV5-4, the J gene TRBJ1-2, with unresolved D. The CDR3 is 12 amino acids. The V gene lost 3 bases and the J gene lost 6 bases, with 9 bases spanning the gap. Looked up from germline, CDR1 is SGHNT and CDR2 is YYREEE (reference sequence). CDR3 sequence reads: CASSYGGDGYTF. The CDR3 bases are TGTGCCAGCAGCTATGGCGGGGATGGCTACACCTTC.

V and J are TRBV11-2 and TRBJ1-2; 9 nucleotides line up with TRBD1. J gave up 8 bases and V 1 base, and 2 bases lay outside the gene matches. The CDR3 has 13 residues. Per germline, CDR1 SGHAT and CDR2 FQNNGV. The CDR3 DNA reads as TGTGCCAGCAGCTTAGTACAGGGGGCAGGCTACACCTTC. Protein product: CASSLVQGAGYTF. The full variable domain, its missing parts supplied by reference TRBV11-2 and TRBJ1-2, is EAGVAQSPRYKIIEKRQSVAFWCNPISGHATLYWYQQILGQGPKLLIQFQNNGVVDDSQLPKDRFSAERLKGVDSTLKIQPAKLEDSAVYLCASSLVQGAGYTFGSGTRLTVV.